Shown below are 21 T cell receptor beta chains from a single sample sequenced in a study of blood T cell repertoires in COVID-19 (dated by TCRdb to 2018 to 2021). Preparation of the library involved the immunoSEQ multiplex PCR assay. What TCRdb holds here is the immuneACCESS table cut down to in-frame rearrangements. Part of the clones is not present; checked against another copy, under half of the missing clones reflect an unresolved V gene, and the others are unexplained. The sample table shows 250,000 to 350,000 clones, and 88% are seen once. The ten largest clones capture over 9% of the sample. The sequenced sample consisted of peripheral blood. The receptors were sampled from a woman in her twenties or thirties with COVID-19, enrolled during active disease.

The V gene is TRBV6-4, the J gene TRBJ2-2, with 9 bases fitting TRBD2. CDR1 is MRHNA, CDR2 SNTAGT, per germline. The CDR3 runs to 16 residues. J lost 5 bases, V lost 5 bases, and 9 bases had no gene match. The CDR3 DNA reads as TGTGCCAGCAGTACCAGACCTAGCGGGAATACCGGGGAGCTGTTTTTT. Protein product: CASSTRPSGNTGELFF.

This clone was detected once. The CDR3 nucleotides read TGTGCCAGCAGCTGGACGGGGAGGGAGACCCAGTACTTC. Protein: CASSWTGRETQYF. This rearrangement joins TRBV5-6 to TRBJ2-5, with D tentatively TRBD2 (6 bases). This CDR3 region has 13 residues. Germline values: CDR1 SGHDT, CDR2 YYEEEE. V lost 3 bases, J lost 5 bases, and 11 bases lay in between.

CDR3 region: CATSDFNSLIGTAQETQYF. Written as DNA, the CDR3 is TGTGCCACCAGTGATTTTAATTCGCTTATCGGGACAGCCCAAGAGACCCAGTACTTC. The J gene is TRBJ2-5, the V gene TRBV24-1, with TRBD1 identical over 7 bases. V was pared by 1 base and J by 1 base, with 14 bases of the junction left unmatched. The CDR3 length is 19 residues. Looked up from germline, CDR1 is KGHDR and CDR2 is SFDVKD.

Note on this clone: The same CDR3 is also encoded by other DNA sequences in this sample. V gene TRBV5-1 combines with J gene TRBJ2-5, with D perhaps TRBD2 (6 bases). The CDR3 has 12 amino acids. Trimming pared 4 bases from V and 4 bases from J, leaving 8 bases between. Per germline, CDR1 SGHRS and CDR2 YFSETQ. The CDR3 here is CASSRGRETQYF. CDR3 bases: TGCGCCAGCAGCCGGGGGAGAGAGACCCAGTACTTC.

J is TRBJ2-7 and V is TRBV6-2 or TRBV6-3; tentative D call: TRBD1 (6 bases). With 6 bases removed from V and 2 bases from J, the gap between germline ends came to 14 bases. The germline CDR1 and CDR2 sequences are MNHEY and SVGEGT. The CDR3 length is 14 residues. CDR3 DNA sequence: TGTGCCAGCAGCCGACAGGTCTTTCCCTACGAGCAGTACTTC. This encodes CASSRQVFPYEQYF.

This rearrangement joins TRBV9 to TRBJ2-3; a weak D match, TRBD2 (6 bases). The length of the CDR3 is 15 residues. Trimming left V 0 bases short and J 2 bases short, with 10 bases between. The germline gives CDR1 SGDLS, CDR2 YYNGEE. The CDR3 nucleotides are TGTGCCAGCAGCGTAGGGATAGCGGACACAGATACGCAGTATTTT. Its protein product is CASSVGIADTDTQYF.

The chain employs TRBV6-5 and TRBJ1-2; 7 bases match TRBD1. The CDR3 spans 15 residues. The germline gives CDR1 MNHEY, CDR2 SVGAGI. V dropped 0 bases and J dropped 9; count of bases not matched to a gene: 10. The CDR3 nucleotides read TGTGCCAGCAGTTACTCCGCGACAGGGTTCGATAGCTACACCTTC. Translating it yields CASSYSATGFDSYTF.

This clone was detected only once. The rearrangement joins TRBV19 to TRBJ1-1; D is uncertain. Germline V gene lookup returns CDR1 LNHDA and CDR2 SQIVND (reference sequence). Trimming cost V 1 base and J 7 bases, with 16 bases left between them. CDR3 length equals 15 residues. The CDR3 loop is CASSIGGQAMDEAFF. CDR3 bases: TGTGCCAGTAGTATAGGAGGGCAGGCAATGGATGAAGCTTTCTTT.

The chain joins TRBV7-9 to TRBJ1-2; 8 nucleotides match TRBD1. With 7 bases clipped from V and 6 bases from J, the junction kept 7 bases outside the gene matches. CDR1 is SEHNR and CDR2 is FQNEAQ in the germline V gene (reference sequence). The CDR3 totals 13 residues. CDR3 sequence (DNA): TGTGCCAGCAATCCGGGACAGGTACATGGCTACACCTTC. This encodes CASNPGQVHGYTF.

V gene TRBV30 combines with J gene TRBJ2-3; 11 bases are shared with TRBD2. This CDR3 is 15 amino acids long. With V trimmed by 0 bases and J by 3 bases, 2 bases remained unmatched. CDR1 and CDR2 (germline): GTSNPN, SVGIG (reference sequence). CDR3 loop: CAWSVLAGVTDTQYF. CDR3 sequence (DNA): TGTGCCTGGAGTGTACTAGCGGGAGTTACAGATACGCAGTATTTT.

V and J are TRBV6-5 and TRBJ1-1; D unclear. The germline V gene encodes CDR1 MNHEY and CDR2 SVGAGI. The CDR3 loop spans 13 amino acids. Trimming stripped 2 bases from V and 4 bases from J, with 8 bases between. In nucleotides, the CDR3 is TGTGCCAGCAGTTACAGAGAGAGCACTGAAGCTTTCTTT. Amino acid sequence: CASSYRESTEAFF.

The V call is TRBV4-3, the J call TRBJ1-1, with D perhaps TRBD1 (5 bases). CDR3 size: 17 residues. The germline V and J ends were trimmed by 0 bases and 1 base, with 15 bases remaining between them. Germline lookup yields CDR1 LGHNA and CDR2 YSLEER. CDR3 nucleotides: TGCGCCAGCAGCCAAGATCAGCCAGGGTTAAGGAACACTGAAGCTTTCTTT. Protein sequence: CASSQDQPGLRNTEAFF.

The chain uses TRBV6-5 and TRBJ1-6; D ambiguous. The CDR3 runs to 15 residues. The V gene's germline CDR1 is MNHEY and CDR2 SVGAGI. Trimming pared 7 bases from V and 0 bases from J, leaving 10 bases between. The CDR3 DNA reads TGTGCCAGCACCCGGGTTAGCTCCTATAATTCACCCCTCCACTTT. As protein: CASTRVSSYNSPLHF.

This clone was observed a single time. This chain links TRBV28 with TRBJ2-1, with TRBD2 as a possible D gene (7 bases). Trimming removed 4 bases at V and 8 bases at J, with 18 bases between. Germline V gives CDR1 MDHEN, CDR2 SYDVKM. CDR3 size: 15 residues. CDR3 coding DNA: TGTGCCAGCAGTTCAAGGGGGGGTTTGAGGCATGAGCAGTTCTTC. Translated: CASSSRGGLRHEQFF.

In its sample, this clone was seen a few times. The genes are TRBV19 and TRBJ2-7, with TRBD1 matching over 10 bases. V gave up 9 bases and J gave up 5 bases; unmatched junction bases: 7. CDR1 LNHDA and CDR2 SQIVND come from the germline V gene (reference sequence). The CDR3 sequence is 13 residues long. For the CDR3, the DNA is TGTGCCAGCGGGACAGGGGCTTTCGACGAGCAGTACTTC. Translation gives CASGTGAFDEQYF.

The V and J genes are TRBV2 and TRBJ2-7; 7 bases line up with TRBD2. The CDR3 runs to 15 residues. Germline lookup yields CDR1 SNHLY and CDR2 FYNNEI. Trimming removed 6 bases from V and 0 bases from J; junction bases left unmatched: 8. CDR3 coding DNA: TGTGCCAGCAGCAGCCTCCGGGGGGTCTCCTACGAGCAGTACTTC. Translated, it gives CASSSLRGVSYEQYF.

The chain recombines TRBV19 with TRBJ2-1; TRBD1 matches 7 bases. CDR1 LNHDA and CDR2 SQIVND come from the germline V gene (reference sequence). The CDR3 runs to 14 residues. The trim removed 7 bases at V and 6 bases at J, leaving 9 bases unmatched. The CDR3 loop reads CASKGQGESNEQFF. The CDR3 DNA reads as TGTGCCAGTAAAGGGCAGGGGGAGAGCAATGAGCAGTTCTTC.

The chain has TRBV5-6 and TRBJ2-7, with 11 bases fitting TRBD2. The CDR3 length is 19 residues. After removal of 3 bases from V and 3 bases from J, the junction contained 17 bases not matched to a gene. Germline V CDR1 and CDR2: SGHDT, YYEEEE. The CDR3 region has the DNA TGTGCCAGCAGCTGGACTAGCGGGTCTCAGGGAAAAGAGCTCTACGAGCAGTACTTC. Amino acids: CASSWTSGSQGKELYEQYF.

The CDR3 sequence: CASSPLTGRRLYSNQPQHF. The CDR3 DNA reads TGTGCCAGCAGTCCTCTGACAGGGAGGCGGCTATATAGCAATCAGCCCCAGCATTTT. The chain employs TRBV28 and TRBJ1-5, with TRBD1 identical over 7 bases. Germline values: CDR1 MDHEN, CDR2 SYDVKM. CDR3 length: 19 residues. J gave up 0 bases and V 5 bases, and 16 bases lay outside the gene matches.

The rearrangement joins TRBV27 to TRBJ2-7; perhaps TRBD1 as D (5 bases). The germline V gene has CDR1 MNHEY and CDR2 SMNVEV (reference sequence). V lost 2 bases to trimming and J lost 3 bases, with 8 bases between them. The CDR3 length is 13 residues. Here the CDR3 reads CASSLRGRYEQYF. The CDR3, as DNA: TGTGCCAGCAGTTTAAGGGGCCGCTACGAGCAGTACTTC.

The CDR3 bases are TGTGCCAGCAGCTGGAGTAGCGGGACCGAGCAGTACTTC. It yields the protein CASSWSSGTEQYF. The rearrangement uses TRBV7-2 and TRBJ2-7; 8 bases fit TRBD2. This CDR3 has 13 amino acids. The ends lost 4 bases at V and 6 bases at J; junction bases unmatched: 5. Germline loops: CDR1 SGHTA, CDR2 FQGNSA.